This is a list of T cell receptor beta chains from one sample in a study of blood T cell repertoires in COVID-19. Repertoires were generated with immunoSEQ multiplex PCR, while TCRdb's copy carries only in-frame clones and drops some. The sample consists of roughly 150,000 clones, around 87% of them appearing once. The sequenced sample consisted of peripheral blood. Source of these receptors: an elderly woman with COVID-19, enrolled during active disease. The CDR3 runs from the conserved cysteine through the conserved F or W. D genes are given only for firm matches. Not all rows give a size; the values are once, few, many and, for expanded clones, a class.

J,V,D,size,DNA,CDR3
TRBJ1-6,TRBV12-3/TRBV12-4,TRBD1,.,TGTGCCAGCAGTTTAGTACAGGGGTCACCCCTCCACTTT,CASSLVQGSPLHF
TRBJ1-2,TRBV10-1,.,.,TGCGCCAGCAGTTCATCCCTTAGACAGCCTCTCCAAGGCTACACCTTC,CASSSSLRQPLQGYTF
TRBJ2-1,TRBV10-3,.,.,TGTGCCATCAGGGAGAACCAAAGAGGGCCAAATGAGCAGTTCTTC,CAIRENQRGPNEQFF
TRBJ1-5,TRBV19,TRBD1,.,TGTGCCAGTAGTATACACAGGGGAGGCAATCAGCCCCAGCATTTT,CASSIHRGGNQPQHF
TRBJ1-1,TRBV28,.,.,TGTGCCAGCAGTTTAGGGGGGGTTAGCACTGAAGCTTTCTTT,CASSLGGVSTEAFF
TRBJ1-6,TRBV11-2,.,.,TGTGCCAGCAGCTTAGCCCGACAGTTTCTGCCCCTCCACTTT,CASSLARQFLPLHF
TRBJ1-4,TRBV5-4,TRBD1,once,TGTGCCAGCAGCTTGGTTTCAGGGGGCGCAGGTCGCGAAAAACTGTTTTTT,CASSLVSGGAGREKLFF
TRBJ2-5,TRBV4-3,.,.,TGCGCCAGCAGCCAAGATCATCGCGGCCAACGAGGGGAGACCCAGTACTTC,CASSQDHRGQRGETQYF
TRBJ1-5,TRBV11-2,.,.,TGTGCCAGCAGCTTAGGGATCGGGCAGCCCCAGCATTTT,CASSLGIGQPQHF
TRBJ2-1,TRBV7-9,TRBD2,.,TGTGCCAGCAGCTTAACAGCGGGAGGGCCCGATGAGCAGTTCTTC,CASSLTAGGPDEQFF
TRBJ1-1,TRBV7-2,.,few,TGTGCCAGCAGCTTCCCCCCGACAGGGAACACTGAAGCTTTCTTT,CASSFPPTGNTEAFF
TRBJ2-7,TRBV5-5,.,.,TGTGCCAGCAGCTTGTGGCAGGGTGGAACCTACGAGCAGTACTTC,CASSLWQGGTYEQYF
TRBJ2-6,TRBV28,.,.,TGTGCCAGCAGTATATGGACAGAAATCTCTGGGGCCAACGTCCTGACTTTC,CASSIWTEISGANVLTF
TRBJ1-1,TRBV19,.,.,TGTGCCAGTAGTATAGAGGGAGGCACTGAAGCTTTCTTT,CASSIEGGTEAFF
TRBJ1-2,TRBV7-3,TRBD1,.,TGTGCCAGCAGCTTAAAGGGACAGCTCTATGGCTACACCTTC,CASSLKGQLYGYTF
TRBJ1-6,TRBV7-2,TRBD1,few,TGTGCCAGCAGCTCAAGGACAGGGAAATCCTCACCCCTCCACTTT,CASSSRTGKSSPLHF
TRBJ1-1,TRBV19,TRBD1,.,TGTGCCAGTAGTAAGGGGACAGGGGGTATGTACACTGAAGCTTTCTTT,CASSKGTGGMYTEAFF
TRBJ1-1,TRBV14,TRBD1,.,TGTGCCAGCAGCCCTGACAGGGTAAGGGCTTTCTTT,CASSPDRVRAFF
TRBJ2-5,TRBV5-4,.,.,TGTGCCAGCAGCTTCGGGAACCAAGAGACCCAGTACTTC,CASSFGNQETQYF
TRBJ1-1,TRBV5-1,TRBD1,.,TGCGCCAGCAGCTCGGGGACAGCCGAAGCTTTCTTT,CASSSGTAEAFF
TRBJ1-1,TRBV28,TRBD1,once,TGTGCCAGCAGTTTACCGACAGGGGGCGCCTGGGGAGACACTGAAGCTTTCTTT,CASSLPTGGAWGDTEAFF
TRBJ1-5,TRBV28,.,.,TGTGCCAGCACCCTATCAAGGGGTCAGCCCCAGCATTTT,CASTLSRGQPQHF